Listed below are T cell receptor beta chains from one sample, sequenced in a study of T cell responses to AZD1222 COVID-19 vaccine. Profiled with immunoSEQ multiplex PCR; TCRdb holds only in-frame clones, not every one. The sample yields about 120,000 clones, 70% to 90% seen once. This sample comprised peripheral blood, obtained 28 days after the second AZD1222 dose. The origin of the receptors is an adult who received the AZD1222 COVID-19 vaccine. CDR3s include the opening cysteine and the closing phenylalanine or tryptophan. D genes are given only for firm matches. Clone size, where shown, is once, few, many, or a class for clones that have expanded.

CDR3aa: CASSLNRGRSEEQPQHF; CDR3nt: TGTGCCAGCAGTTTAAACAGGGGTCGTTCCGAGGAACAGCCCCAGCATTTT; abundance: -; d_gene: TRBD1; j_gene: TRBJ1-5; v_gene: TRBV6-2/TRBV6-3
CDR3aa: CASNPSPGGAYEQYF; CDR3nt: TGTGCCAGTAATCCCAGTCCAGGGGGCGCGTACGAGCAGTACTTC; abundance: -; d_gene: TRBD1; j_gene: TRBJ2-7; v_gene: TRBV19
CDR3aa: CASSEQLAGLYNEQFF; CDR3nt: TGTGCCAGCAGTGAACAACTAGCGGGGCTCTACAATGAGCAGTTCTTC; abundance: -; d_gene: TRBD2; j_gene: TRBJ2-1; v_gene: TRBV6-1
CDR3aa: CASSSYISREKTQYF; CDR3nt: TGTGCCAGCAGCTCTTACATCAGCAGAGAGAAGACCCAGTACTTC; abundance: -; d_gene: -; j_gene: TRBJ2-5; v_gene: TRBV7-8
CDR3aa: CASSIQETQYF; CDR3nt: TGTGCCAGCAGCATCCAAGAGACCCAGTACTTC; abundance: -; d_gene: -; j_gene: TRBJ2-5; v_gene: TRBV7-6
CDR3aa: CASSFGTGSYETQYF; CDR3nt: TGCGCCAGCAGCTTTGGCACAGGGTCGTACGAGACCCAGTACTTC; abundance: -; d_gene: -; j_gene: TRBJ2-5; v_gene: TRBV5-1
CDR3aa: CASSSGDRARTGYTF; CDR3nt: TGTGCCAGCAGCTCGGGGGACAGGGCGAGGACTGGCTACACCTTC; abundance: -; d_gene: TRBD1; j_gene: TRBJ1-2; v_gene: TRBV7-3
CDR3aa: CASSHRGTGGYGYTF; CDR3nt: TGTGCCAGCAGTCACCGAGGGACAGGGGGCTATGGCTACACCTTC; abundance: once; d_gene: TRBD1; j_gene: TRBJ1-2; v_gene: TRBV28
CDR3aa: CASSIGPGNIQYF; CDR3nt: TGTGCCAGCAGTATAGGCCCCGGGAACATTCAGTACTTC; abundance: -; d_gene: -; j_gene: TRBJ2-4; v_gene: TRBV27
CDR3aa: CASSQGSPAGGKTQYF; CDR3nt: TGCGCCAGCAGCCAAGGATCTCCGGCAGGGGGCAAGACCCAGTACTTC; abundance: -; d_gene: TRBD1; j_gene: TRBJ2-5; v_gene: TRBV4-1
CDR3aa: CASSHSGGNTDTQYF; CDR3nt: TGTGCCAGCAGCCACTCAGGGGGAAACACAGATACGCAGTATTTT; abundance: -; d_gene: TRBD1; j_gene: TRBJ2-3; v_gene: TRBV7-8
CDR3aa: CASSPGVRWEKLFF; CDR3nt: TGTGCCAGCAGCCCCGGGGTCCGATGGGAAAAACTGTTTTTT; abundance: -; d_gene: -; j_gene: TRBJ1-4; v_gene: TRBV28
CDR3aa: CASSSRRGLVEQYF; CDR3nt: TGTGCCAGCAGTTCACGCAGGGGGCTAGTCGAGCAGTACTTC; abundance: once; d_gene: TRBD1; j_gene: TRBJ2-7; v_gene: TRBV6-2/TRBV6-3
CDR3aa: CASSIASGVETQYF; CDR3nt: TGTGCCAGCAGCATAGCTAGCGGGGTAGAGACCCAGTACTTC; abundance: -; d_gene: TRBD2; j_gene: TRBJ2-5; v_gene: TRBV25-1
CDR3aa: CAISESGGEGERPQHF; CDR3nt: TGTGCCATCAGTGAGTCGGGCGGGGAAGGGGAACGGCCCCAGCATTTT; abundance: -; d_gene: -; j_gene: TRBJ1-5; v_gene: TRBV10-3
CDR3aa: CASSDQGGNQPQHF; CDR3nt: TGTGCCAGCAGTGATCAGGGGGGCAATCAGCCCCAGCATTTT; abundance: -; d_gene: TRBD1; j_gene: TRBJ1-5; v_gene: TRBV6-1
CDR3aa: CASLRGDSYNEQFF; CDR3nt: TGTGCCAGTCTCAGAGGAGACTCCTACAATGAGCAGTTCTTC; abundance: -; d_gene: -; j_gene: TRBJ2-1; v_gene: TRBV9
CDR3aa: CDQQPRQGGFGYTF; CDR3nt: TGTGACCAGCAGCCGCGACAGGGAGGGTTTGGCTACACCTTC; abundance: -; d_gene: TRBD1; j_gene: TRBJ1-2; v_gene: TRBV2
CDR3aa: CASSLEQETQYF; CDR3nt: TGCGCCAGCAGCCTGGAGCAAGAGACCCAGTACTTC; abundance: -; d_gene: -; j_gene: TRBJ2-5; v_gene: TRBV5-1
CDR3aa: CASSFGRDYGYTF; CDR3nt: TGTGCCAGCAGCTTTGGAAGAGACTATGGCTACACCTTC; abundance: -; d_gene: -; j_gene: TRBJ1-2; v_gene: TRBV5-6
CDR3aa: CASTLTGIKEAFF; CDR3nt: TGTGCCAGCACCCTGACCGGGATTAAGGAAGCTTTCTTT; abundance: -; d_gene: -; j_gene: TRBJ1-1; v_gene: TRBV28
CDR3aa: CASSHRDRNSPLHF; CDR3nt: TGTGCCAGCAGCCACCGGGACAGAAATTCACCCCTCCACTTT; abundance: -; d_gene: TRBD1; j_gene: TRBJ1-6; v_gene: TRBV5-4
CDR3aa: CASSQVAGGELFF; CDR3nt: TGCGCCAGCAGCCAAGTCGCGGGCGGGGAGCTGTTTTTT; abundance: -; d_gene: -; j_gene: TRBJ2-2; v_gene: TRBV4-1
CDR3aa: CASSGGQDYEQYF; CDR3nt: TGTGCCAGCAGCGGGGGACAGGACTACGAGCAGTACTTC; abundance: few; d_gene: TRBD1; j_gene: TRBJ2-7; v_gene: TRBV7-9
CDR3aa: CASSPLGFSDRAKVADTQYF; CDR3nt: TGTGCCAGCAGCCCTCTTGGCTTTTCGGACCGAGCCAAGGTAGCAGATACGCAGTATTTT; abundance: -; d_gene: -; j_gene: TRBJ2-3; v_gene: TRBV5-4
CDR3aa: CASSLELARTDTQYF; CDR3nt: TGTGCCAGCAGCTTGGAACTAGCAAGGACAGATACGCAGTATTTT; abundance: once; d_gene: -; j_gene: TRBJ2-3; v_gene: TRBV5-4
CDR3aa: CASSQGAGRRGNQPQHF; CDR3nt: TGTGCCAGCAGCCAAGGTGCAGGCCGCAGGGGCAATCAGCCCCAGCATTTT; abundance: -; d_gene: -; j_gene: TRBJ1-5; v_gene: TRBV3-1/TRBV3-2
CDR3aa: CSARTSTEAFF; CDR3nt: TGCAGTGCTAGAACCTCCACTGAAGCTTTCTTT; abundance: -; d_gene: -; j_gene: TRBJ1-1; v_gene: TRBV20-1
CDR3aa: CASRVLAGGTTGELFF; CDR3nt: TGTGCCAGTAGGGTACTAGCGGGGGGTACTACCGGGGAGCTGTTTTTT; abundance: -; d_gene: TRBD2; j_gene: TRBJ2-2; v_gene: TRBV19
CDR3aa: CSVRTSPRADTQYF; CDR3nt: TGCAGCGTCCGCACTAGCCCGAGGGCAGATACGCAGTATTTT; abundance: once; d_gene: -; j_gene: TRBJ2-3; v_gene: TRBV29-1
CDR3aa: CASSIGLMNEQFF; CDR3nt: TGTGCCAGTAGTATTGGGCTAATGAATGAGCAGTTCTTC; abundance: -; d_gene: -; j_gene: TRBJ2-1; v_gene: TRBV19
CDR3aa: CASSLGSGVRRVYHGYTF; CDR3nt: TGCGCCAGCAGCTTGGGGTCTGGAGTTAGGCGTGTTTACCATGGCTACACCTTC; abundance: -; d_gene: -; j_gene: TRBJ1-2; v_gene: TRBV5-1
CDR3aa: CASSLRRANVLTF; CDR3nt: TGTGCCAGCAGCTTGCGGCGGGCCAACGTCCTGACTTTC; abundance: -; d_gene: -; j_gene: TRBJ2-6; v_gene: TRBV5-6